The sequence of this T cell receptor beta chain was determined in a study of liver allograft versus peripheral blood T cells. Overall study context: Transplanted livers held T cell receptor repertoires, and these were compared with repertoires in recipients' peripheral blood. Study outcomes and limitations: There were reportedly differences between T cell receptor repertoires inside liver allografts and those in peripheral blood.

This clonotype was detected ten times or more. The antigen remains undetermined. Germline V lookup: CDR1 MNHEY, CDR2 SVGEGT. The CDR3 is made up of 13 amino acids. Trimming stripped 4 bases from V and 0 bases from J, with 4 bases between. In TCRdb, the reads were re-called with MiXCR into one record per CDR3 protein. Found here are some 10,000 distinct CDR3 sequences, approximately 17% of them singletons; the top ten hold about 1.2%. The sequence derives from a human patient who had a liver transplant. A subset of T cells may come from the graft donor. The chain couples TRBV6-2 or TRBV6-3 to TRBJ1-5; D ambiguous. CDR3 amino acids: CASSFNSNQPQHF. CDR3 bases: TGTGCCAGCAGTTTTAATAGCAATCAGCCCCAGCATTTT.